The rows below give T cell receptor beta chains drawn from one sample of a study of T cells in localized non-small cell lung cancer. Here immunoSEQ multiplex PCR was the method, and the copy in TCRdb shows in-frame clones only, minus some. The sample has approximately 70,000 clones, roughly 79% seen once. Here the sequenced sample was PBMCs, taken before any cancer treatment. All receptors come from a man aged 40 to 75 with stage II lung adenocarcinoma. CDR3s include the opening cysteine and the closing phenylalanine or tryptophan. Each record gives: J gene, V gene, clone size, D gene, CDR3 protein, CDR3 DNA. The D gene is left open where the match is weak. Clone size is given for some rows only: seen once, a few or many times, or a class if the clone is expanded.

J: TRBJ1-3
V: TRBV18
size: NA
D: NA
CDR3: CASSPWAPTSSGNTIYF
DNA: TGTGCCAGCTCACCTTGGGCCCCTACCAGCTCTGGAAACACCATATATTTT

J: TRBJ2-2
V: TRBV10-1
size: NA
D: NA
CDR3: CATSYGDAGELFF
DNA: TGCGCCACCTCTTATGGGGACGCCGGGGAGCTGTTTTTT

J: TRBJ1-2
V: TRBV30
size: few
D: NA
CDR3: CAWSVQSNYGYTF
DNA: TGTGCCTGGAGTGTACAATCGAACTATGGCTACACCTTC

J: TRBJ1-1
V: TRBV9
size: NA
D: TRBD1
CDR3: CASSVGQGVTEAFF
DNA: TGTGCCAGCAGCGTAGGGCAGGGGGTGACTGAAGCTTTCTTT

J: TRBJ1-1
V: TRBV29-1
size: NA
D: TRBD1
CDR3: CSVVLQGVAEAFF
DNA: TGCAGCGTTGTTTTACAGGGGGTCGCTGAAGCTTTCTTT

J: TRBJ1-1
V: TRBV19
size: NA
D: NA
CDR3: CASSTGGRVRTEAFF
DNA: TGTGCCAGTAGTACTGGGGGCAGAGTCAGGACTGAAGCTTTCTTT

J: TRBJ1-5
V: TRBV30
size: few
D: NA
CDR3: CAWTIRGDNQPQHF
DNA: TGTGCCTGGACGATCAGGGGTGACAATCAGCCCCAGCATTTT

J: TRBJ2-3
V: TRBV7-2
size: once
D: NA
CDR3: CASSLVLKSTDTQYF
DNA: TGTGCCAGCAGCTTAGTTCTCAAGAGCACAGATACGCAGTATTTT

J: TRBJ2-1
V: TRBV27
size: NA
D: NA
CDR3: CASSLASYGGEQFF
DNA: TGTGCCAGCAGTTTGGCCTCTTACGGCGGCGAGCAGTTCTTC

J: TRBJ2-2
V: TRBV7-9
size: NA
D: TRBD1
CDR3: CASSLRQGARTGELFF
DNA: TGTGCCAGCAGCTTGAGACAGGGGGCAAGGACCGGGGAGCTGTTTTTT

J: TRBJ2-1
V: TRBV18
size: once
D: TRBD2
CDR3: CASSPPNGRASVNEQFF
DNA: TGTGCCAGCTCACCACCCAACGGGAGGGCCAGCGTGAATGAGCAGTTCTTC

J: TRBJ1-1
V: TRBV5-1
size: NA
D: NA
CDR3: CASSLQGAEAFF
DNA: TGCGCCAGCAGCTTGCAGGGAGCTGAAGCTTTCTTT

J: TRBJ2-1
V: TRBV5-1
size: NA
D: TRBD1
CDR3: CASSLGDRDTNEQFF
DNA: TGCGCCAGCAGCTTGGGGGACAGGGACACCAATGAGCAGTTCTTC

J: TRBJ2-4
V: TRBV28
size: once
D: TRBD1
CDR3: CASSLTGNWAKNIQYF
DNA: TGTGCCAGCAGTTTGACAGGGAATTGGGCCAAAAACATTCAGTACTTC

J: TRBJ2-2
V: TRBV19
size: NA
D: TRBD2
CDR3: CASRVLAETGELFF
DNA: TGTGCCAGTAGAGTACTAGCGGAGACCGGGGAGCTGTTTTTT

J: TRBJ2-3
V: TRBV19
size: NA
D: NA
CDR3: CASSITRLPDTQYF
DNA: TGTGCCAGTAGTATTACCCGTTTACCAGATACGCAGTATTTT

J: TRBJ2-5
V: TRBV19
size: NA
D: NA
CDR3: CASSISGETQYF
DNA: TGTGCCAGTAGTATATCCGGAGAGACCCAGTACTTC

J: TRBJ1-5
V: TRBV28
size: NA
D: NA
CDR3: CASSLRAAQPQHF
DNA: TGTGCCAGCAGTTTAAGAGCGGCTCAGCCCCAGCATTTT

J: TRBJ1-5
V: TRBV12-5
size: NA
D: TRBD1
CDR3: CASGLGTAGSQPQHF
DNA: TGTGCTAGTGGTTTAGGGACAGCGGGGAGTCAGCCCCAGCATTTT

J: TRBJ1-2
V: TRBV4-1
size: NA
D: NA
CDR3: CASSQDPGAANYGYTF
DNA: TGCGCCAGCAGCCAAGATCCGGGGGCGGCTAACTATGGCTACACCTTC

J: TRBJ2-7
V: TRBV25-1
size: NA
D: TRBD1
CDR3: CASSEFELLTGEAYEQYF
DNA: TGTGCCAGCAGTGAATTTGAGTTGCTGACAGGGGAAGCCTACGAGCAGTACTTC

J: TRBJ2-1
V: TRBV9
size: NA
D: NA
CDR3: CASSVLGMSNEQFF
DNA: TGTGCCAGCAGCGTCCTGGGGATGTCAAATGAGCAGTTCTTC

J: TRBJ1-5
V: TRBV28
size: NA
D: TRBD1
CDR3: CASTVGQGNQPQHF
DNA: TGTGCCAGCACCGTCGGACAGGGGAATCAGCCCCAGCATTTT

J: TRBJ1-1
V: TRBV18
size: few
D: NA
CDR3: CASSPIDTPIRTTEAFF
DNA: TGTGCCAGCTCACCAATCGACACCCCCATAAGGACCACTGAAGCTTTCTTT

J: TRBJ1-1
V: TRBV19
size: few
D: NA
CDR3: CASTQRGSDAEAFF
DNA: TGTGCCAGTACCCAGAGAGGTTCGGACGCTGAAGCTTTCTTT

J: TRBJ2-1
V: TRBV19
size: once
D: TRBD2
CDR3: CATLKGTSNEQFF
DNA: TGTGCCACCCTTAAGGGGACTAGTAATGAGCAGTTCTTC

J: TRBJ1-5
V: TRBV6-6
size: few
D: NA
CDR3: CASSPRRGAQPQHF
DNA: TGTGCCAGCAGCCCCAGGAGGGGCGCTCAGCCCCAGCATTTT

J: TRBJ2-2
V: TRBV6-5
size: NA
D: NA
CDR3: CASRGSGTGELFF
DNA: TGTGCCAGCAGGGGGAGCGGGACCGGGGAGCTGTTTTTT

J: TRBJ1-2
V: TRBV28
size: NA
D: TRBD1
CDR3: CATLRGRTPRTNYGYTF
DNA: TGTGCCACCCTCAGGGGGCGCACCCCAAGAACTAACTATGGCTACACCTTC

J: TRBJ2-7
V: TRBV5-1
size: NA
D: NA
CDR3: CASSWTAGAGYEQYF
DNA: TGCGCCAGCAGCTGGACGGCCGGGGCCGGGTACGAGCAGTACTTC

J: TRBJ1-3
V: TRBV7-9
size: NA
D: NA
CDR3: CASSLNSSGNTIYF
DNA: TGTGCCAGCAGCTTAAACAGCTCTGGAAACACCATATATTTT

J: TRBJ2-2
V: TRBV18
size: NA
D: NA
CDR3: CASSPQATGRNTGELFF
DNA: TGTGCCAGCTCACCACAGGCCACAGGGAGAAACACCGGGGAGCTGTTTTTT

J: TRBJ1-1
V: TRBV5-1
size: many
D: TRBD1
CDR3: CASSQDRLNTEAFF
DNA: TGCGCCAGCAGCCAGGACAGGTTGAACACTGAAGCTTTCTTT

J: TRBJ1-5
V: TRBV27
size: NA
D: NA
CDR3: CASREDGLAIQPQHF
DNA: TGTGCCAGCAGAGAAGACGGATTAGCAATTCAGCCCCAGCATTTT

J: TRBJ2-3
V: TRBV2
size: NA
D: NA
CDR3: CASSVGSTDTQYF
DNA: TGTGCCAGCAGTGTTGGGAGCACAGATACGCAGTATTTT

J: TRBJ2-1
V: TRBV5-1
size: NA
D: TRBD2
CDR3: CASSLRTSGNNEQFF
DNA: TGCGCCAGCAGCTTGAGGACTAGCGGGAACAATGAGCAGTTCTTC

J: TRBJ1-1
V: TRBV7-9
size: NA
D: NA
CDR3: CASSIGLGTEAFF
DNA: TGTGCCAGCAGCATCGGACTGGGCACTGAAGCTTTCTTT

J: TRBJ1-1
V: TRBV4-1
size: NA
D: NA
CDR3: CASSQRGENTEAFF
DNA: TGCGCCAGCAGCCAAAGGGGAGAAAACACTGAAGCTTTCTTT

J: TRBJ2-3
V: TRBV7-2
size: NA
D: NA
CDR3: CASSWGLDTQYF
DNA: TGTGCCAGCAGCTGGGGGCTAGATACGCAGTATTTT

J: TRBJ1-3
V: TRBV5-1
size: NA
D: NA
CDR3: CASSLPTGSSGNTIYF
DNA: TGCGCCAGCAGCTTACCGACGGGGAGCTCTGGAAACACCATATATTTT

J: TRBJ1-4
V: TRBV6-1
size: NA
D: TRBD1
CDR3: CASRPTGTGGEKLFF
DNA: TGTGCCAGCAGGCCCACCGGGACAGGGGGTGAAAAACTGTTTTTT